This T cell receptor (beta chain) emerged from a study of shared clonotypes between healthy human individuals. Naivety among CD8 cells was defined by CD45RO negativity and positive CCR7 selection, thereby excluding terminally differentiated effector memory CD45RA+ cells. The CDR3 runs to 13 residues. Per the germline V gene, CDR1 is MNHNS and CDR2 is SASEGT. Unmatched junction bases numbered 2, after V lost 3 bases and J lost 6 bases. In its sample, this clone was seen once. Clones were read by immunoSEQ multiplex PCR, and TCRdb kept only the in-frame ones, dropping some. The profile covers around 580,000 clones, with more than 95% appearing a single time and 0.3% taken by the ten largest.

The sample consisted of naive CD8+ T cells sorted from blood. The genes are TRBV6-1 and TRBJ2-1, with 7 bases fitting TRBD1. The sequence derives from a man aged 25 to 40 in good health. The CDR3 DNA reads as TGTGCCAGCAGTGAGTGGGACAGCAATGAGCAGTTCTTC. This translates into CASSEWDSNEQFF.